This TCR beta chain stems from a study of cytomegalovirus exposure and HLA in healthy donors. Overall study findings and caveats: The study dropped some indistinguishable V segments, TRBV6-2 and TRBV6-3 among them.

13 Jbeta primers and 60 Vbeta primers were used for the PCR. The repertoire was sequenced with immunoSEQ multiplex PCR; TCRdb's copy has only in-frame clones and lacks some. The sample carries 170,000 or so clones, 75% to 85% recorded once. Germline CDR1 and CDR2: MNHEY and SMNVEV (reference sequence). Trimming pared 5 bases from V and 5 bases from J, leaving 10 bases between. CDR3 length equals 13 residues. To note about this clone: Its antigen is unidentified.

The chain employs TRBV27 and TRBJ1-5; D call uncertain. The sequenced sample consisted of PBMCs. This clonotype was sampled from a boy under 18 in good health and CMV-seronegative. The CDR3 sequence: CASSTYPDQPQHF. CDR3 in DNA: TGTGCCAGCAGTACATACCCTGATCAGCCCCAGCATTTT.